A selection of T cell receptor beta chains follows, all from one sample in a study of cytomegalovirus exposure and HLA in healthy donors. Produced via immunoSEQ multiplex PCR; TCRdb's table is partial and in-frame only. The sample carries 140,000 to 150,000 clones, around a tenth recorded once. The sample taken for sequencing was PBMCs. These receptors came from a male donor in good health and CMV-seronegative. Both conserved end residues are part of each CDR3. Fields, in order: V gene, clone size, J gene, D gene, CDR3 DNA, CDR3 protein. The D gene is left open where the match is weak. Some rows mark clone size as missing; the rest say once, few, many or name a class of expanded clone.

v_gene: TRBV19; abundance: few; j_gene: TRBJ1-1; d_gene: TRBD1; CDR3nt: TGTGCCAGTAGAACAGGGGGCCGGGGCACTGAAGCTTTCTTT; CDR3aa: CASRTGGRGTEAFF
v_gene: TRBV28; abundance: .; j_gene: TRBJ1-4; d_gene: .; CDR3nt: TGTGCCAGCAGTTTTGAGGCTGCAACTAATGAAAAACTGTTTTTT; CDR3aa: CASSFEAATNEKLFF
v_gene: TRBV5-4; abundance: .; j_gene: TRBJ1-6; d_gene: .; CDR3nt: TGTGCCAGCAGCCAGGAAAGGGGAAACTCACCCCTCCACTTT; CDR3aa: CASSQERGNSPLHF
v_gene: TRBV7-9; abundance: .; j_gene: TRBJ1-1; d_gene: .; CDR3nt: TGTGCCAGCAGCCCACTTGCGGCTGAAGCTTTCTTT; CDR3aa: CASSPLAAEAFF
v_gene: TRBV29-1; abundance: few; j_gene: TRBJ1-1; d_gene: TRBD1; CDR3nt: TGCAGCGTTAAGGGACAGGGGAACACTGAAGCTTTCTTT; CDR3aa: CSVKGQGNTEAFF
v_gene: TRBV4-3; abundance: few; j_gene: TRBJ2-3; d_gene: TRBD2; CDR3nt: TGCGCCAGCAGCCAAGGCCCGGGGGGAGGCGGGAGGGCCGCGGATACGCAGTATTTT; CDR3aa: CASSQGPGGGGRAADTQYF
v_gene: TRBV28; abundance: few; j_gene: TRBJ1-1; d_gene: TRBD1; CDR3nt: TGTGCAAACCAAAGACAGGGGATGGGCACTGAAGCTTTCTTT; CDR3aa: CANQRQGMGTEAFF
v_gene: TRBV7-2; abundance: .; j_gene: TRBJ2-2; d_gene: .; CDR3nt: TGTGCCAGCAGCCGAGGGATAGGGATCCCCGGGGAGCTGTTTTTT; CDR3aa: CASSRGIGIPGELFF
v_gene: TRBV6-1; abundance: few; j_gene: TRBJ1-6; d_gene: TRBD1; CDR3nt: TGTGCCAGCAGTGTCGCGGGACAGGGGGCTAGGCATAATTCACCCCTCCACTTT; CDR3aa: CASSVAGQGARHNSPLHF
v_gene: TRBV5-5; abundance: few; j_gene: TRBJ1-1; d_gene: .; CDR3nt: TGTGCCAGCAGCCTCGGGACACTGAACACTGAAGCTTTCTTT; CDR3aa: CASSLGTLNTEAFF
v_gene: TRBV6-4; abundance: .; j_gene: TRBJ2-1; d_gene: TRBD1; CDR3nt: TGTGCCAGCAGTGTCGAACAGGGGAAGGGGCATGAGCAGTTCTTC; CDR3aa: CASSVEQGKGHEQFF
v_gene: TRBV9; abundance: .; j_gene: TRBJ2-3; d_gene: TRBD2; CDR3nt: TGTGCCAGCAGCCGGACTAGCGGCACAGATACGCAGTATTTT; CDR3aa: CASSRTSGTDTQYF
v_gene: TRBV6-6; abundance: .; j_gene: TRBJ1-1; d_gene: .; CDR3nt: TGTGCCAGCAGTGCCGGCAGGGGAGAGACTGAAGCTTTCTTT; CDR3aa: CASSAGRGETEAFF
v_gene: TRBV4-2; abundance: .; j_gene: TRBJ2-3; d_gene: .; CDR3nt: TGTGCCAGCAGCCGACAGACTCAAATGGAGGATACGCAGTATTTT; CDR3aa: CASSRQTQMEDTQYF
v_gene: TRBV11-1; abundance: .; j_gene: TRBJ2-3; d_gene: .; CDR3nt: TGTGCCAGCAGCTTAAATGCTGGGGGCTTCGGCACAGATACGCAGTATTTT; CDR3aa: CASSLNAGGFGTDTQYF
v_gene: TRBV5-1; abundance: few; j_gene: TRBJ2-6; d_gene: .; CDR3nt: TGCGCCAGCAGCTTGGTGGGCAGGGCGGATTCCGGGGCCAACGTCCTGACTTTC; CDR3aa: CASSLVGRADSGANVLTF
v_gene: TRBV6-4; abundance: few; j_gene: TRBJ2-1; d_gene: TRBD2; CDR3nt: TGTGCCAGCAGTGACCCGGGACTAGCGGGAGTCAGGTATGAGCAGTTCTTC; CDR3aa: CASSDPGLAGVRYEQFF
v_gene: TRBV12-1; abundance: .; j_gene: TRBJ2-7; d_gene: .; CDR3nt: TGTGCCAGCAGCCACACTATTTACGAGCAGTACTTC; CDR3aa: CASSHTIYEQYF
v_gene: TRBV4-3; abundance: .; j_gene: TRBJ1-2; d_gene: TRBD1; CDR3nt: TGCGCCAGCAGCCAAGATCTCGGGACAGGGCTTGGCTACACCTTC; CDR3aa: CASSQDLGTGLGYTF
v_gene: TRBV6-5; abundance: few; j_gene: TRBJ1-2; d_gene: .; CDR3nt: TGTGCCAGCAGTTCGGGTTATGGCTACACCTTC; CDR3aa: CASSSGYGYTF
v_gene: TRBV7-7; abundance: few; j_gene: TRBJ2-1; d_gene: TRBD2; CDR3nt: TGTGCCAGCAGCTTAGGGGTAGCGGGAGGGCCGGGTGAGCAGTTCTTC; CDR3aa: CASSLGVAGGPGEQFF
v_gene: TRBV25-1; abundance: .; j_gene: TRBJ2-3; d_gene: .; CDR3nt: TGTGCCAGCAGTGGCGCGGGTGTAGATACGCAGTATTTT; CDR3aa: CASSGAGVDTQYF
v_gene: TRBV4-3; abundance: .; j_gene: TRBJ1-1; d_gene: .; CDR3nt: TGCGCCAGCAGCCAAGGGGGCGGGATGAACACTGAAGCTTTCTTT; CDR3aa: CASSQGGGMNTEAFF
v_gene: TRBV5-4; abundance: few; j_gene: TRBJ2-5; d_gene: .; CDR3nt: TGTGCCAGCAGCTTGAATGGGACCGGGCGGGGGACCCAGTACTTC; CDR3aa: CASSLNGTGRGTQYF
v_gene: TRBV5-1; abundance: few; j_gene: TRBJ2-7; d_gene: TRBD2; CDR3nt: TGCGCCAGCAGTTCAAGCGGGGGGAGCTCCTACGAGCAGTACTTC; CDR3aa: CASSSSGGSSYEQYF
v_gene: TRBV13; abundance: few; j_gene: TRBJ1-1; d_gene: TRBD1; CDR3nt: TGTGCCAGCAGCTCCAACAGGGGGCCCATGAACACTGAAGCTTTCTTT; CDR3aa: CASSSNRGPMNTEAFF
v_gene: TRBV2; abundance: few; j_gene: TRBJ1-1; d_gene: .; CDR3nt: TGTGCCAGCCTCACCCGGGGTGAAGCTTTCTTT; CDR3aa: CASLTRGEAFF
v_gene: TRBV7-2; abundance: .; j_gene: TRBJ2-7; d_gene: TRBD2; CDR3nt: TGTGCCAGCAGCTTAGGACTAGCGGGCTACGAGCAGTACTTC; CDR3aa: CASSLGLAGYEQYF
v_gene: TRBV7-9; abundance: .; j_gene: TRBJ2-7; d_gene: .; CDR3nt: TGTGCCAGCAGCTTAGGCCGGTACGAGCAGTACTTC; CDR3aa: CASSLGRYEQYF
v_gene: TRBV28; abundance: few; j_gene: TRBJ1-4; d_gene: .; CDR3nt: TGTGCCAGCAGTTTATGGACCCCTCGAGGGCAAAAACTGTTTTTT; CDR3aa: CASSLWTPRGQKLFF
v_gene: TRBV4-3; abundance: few; j_gene: TRBJ2-7; d_gene: TRBD2; CDR3nt: TGCGCCAGCAGCCAAGATGCCCGGCTAGCGGGTACCTACGAGCAGTACTTC; CDR3aa: CASSQDARLAGTYEQYF
v_gene: TRBV10-2; abundance: .; j_gene: TRBJ2-1; d_gene: TRBD1; CDR3nt: TGCGCCAGCGGGAAGGCGGGACAGGGGTACAATGAGCAGTTCTTC; CDR3aa: CASGKAGQGYNEQFF
v_gene: TRBV11-2; abundance: .; j_gene: TRBJ2-5; d_gene: .; CDR3nt: TGTGCCAGCAGCTCCCAACAAGAGACCCAGTACTTC; CDR3aa: CASSSQQETQYF
v_gene: TRBV30; abundance: .; j_gene: TRBJ2-3; d_gene: .; CDR3nt: TGTGCCTGGAGCGGAGGGGCAGGGTCAGATACGCAGTATTTT; CDR3aa: CAWSGGAGSDTQYF
v_gene: TRBV28; abundance: few; j_gene: TRBJ2-7; d_gene: TRBD2; CDR3nt: TGTGCCAGCAGTTCCACACTTACACCCAAAGCGGGGGGGCCTGGCGAGCAGTACTTC; CDR3aa: CASSSTLTPKAGGPGEQYF
v_gene: TRBV27; abundance: few; j_gene: TRBJ1-1; d_gene: .; CDR3nt: TGTGCCAGCAGTGTAAGACAGCACACTGAAGCTTTCTTT; CDR3aa: CASSVRQHTEAFF
v_gene: TRBV7-9; abundance: .; j_gene: TRBJ2-5; d_gene: .; CDR3nt: TGTGCCAGCGGGGGCGGTGAGACCCAGTACTTC; CDR3aa: CASGGGETQYF
v_gene: TRBV4-3; abundance: .; j_gene: TRBJ2-6; d_gene: .; CDR3nt: TGCGCCAGCAGCCCCCGCGCCTCTGGGGCCAACGTCCTGACTTTC; CDR3aa: CASSPRASGANVLTF
v_gene: TRBV5-1; abundance: .; j_gene: TRBJ1-5; d_gene: TRBD1; CDR3nt: TGCGCCAGCAGCTTGGGGACAGGGGGTCAGCCCCAGCATTTT; CDR3aa: CASSLGTGGQPQHF
v_gene: TRBV5-6; abundance: .; j_gene: TRBJ2-3; d_gene: TRBD2; CDR3nt: TGTGCCAGCAGCTTGGAGCGGGGGTGGACAGATAAGCAGTATTTT; CDR3aa: CASSLERGWTDKQYF
v_gene: TRBV21-1; abundance: .; j_gene: TRBJ2-5; d_gene: .; CDR3nt: TGTGCCAGCAGCAAAGAGGCGGGGGCAGGGGGCGATCAAGAGACCCAGTACTTC; CDR3aa: CASSKEAGAGGDQETQYF
v_gene: TRBV5-1; abundance: few; j_gene: TRBJ2-5; d_gene: TRBD1; CDR3nt: TGCGCCAGCAGCTTGGGAGGGACAGGGGGCAAGGAGACCCAGTACTTC; CDR3aa: CASSLGGTGGKETQYF
v_gene: TRBV10-3; abundance: many; j_gene: TRBJ2-2; d_gene: TRBD1; CDR3nt: TGTGCCATCAGTAGGGACAGGGACACCGGGGAGCTGTTTTTT; CDR3aa: CAISRDRDTGELFF
v_gene: TRBV30; abundance: few; j_gene: TRBJ2-7; d_gene: TRBD1; CDR3nt: TGTGCCTGGAGTCCAGGGGGCAGCGAGCAGTACTTC; CDR3aa: CAWSPGGSEQYF
v_gene: TRBV25-1; abundance: .; j_gene: TRBJ1-1; d_gene: TRBD1; CDR3nt: TGTGCCAGCAGTGAAGAGAGGGGGCTCACTCGTGACACTGAAGCTTTCTTT; CDR3aa: CASSEERGLTRDTEAFF